A selection of T cell receptor beta chains follows, all from one sample in a study of monozygotic twins with cystic fibrosis. The method was immunoSEQ multiplex PCR; TCRdb's version includes in-frame clones alone and lacks a portion of them. The data show 32,000 or so clones, 92% seen once. Material: blood. Receptors were obtained from a girl aged 2 to 9 with cystic fibrosis. Both conserved end residues are part of each CDR3. A D gene is named only where the DNA matches it firmly. For some rows the clone size is stated as once, few or many, or as a class when expanded; others skip it.

cdr3_nt	cdr3_aa	v_call	clone_size	j_call	d_call
TGTGCCAGCAGTGGGTTGAGGGAGGGATACAATGAGCAGTTCTTC	CASSGLREGYNEQFF	TRBV2	.	TRBJ2-1	TRBD2
TGTGCCAGCTCCTGGGACAGGGAGTGGGATCAGCCCCAGCATTTT	CASSWDREWDQPQHF	TRBV6-1	.	TRBJ1-5	TRBD1
TGTGCCAGTAGTCTACAGGGAAACACCATATATTTT	CASSLQGNTIYF	TRBV19	.	TRBJ1-3	.
TGCGCCAGCAGCTTTCAGGGAAGCTCTGGGGCCAACGTCCTGACTTTC	CASSFQGSSGANVLTF	TRBV5-1	.	TRBJ2-6	.
TGTGCCAGCATGCGGTTCTCTCGGTTGGGATTTGGAACTAATGAAAAACTGTTTTTT	CASMRFSRLGFGTNEKLFF	TRBV27	.	TRBJ1-4	.
TGCGCCAGCAGCTTCGGGACAGGGAGTGAGCAGTTCTTC	CASSFGTGSEQFF	TRBV5-1	.	TRBJ2-1	TRBD1
TGTGCCAGTAGTGCATATGAGACAGGGGGGAACACTGAAGCTTTCTTT	CASSAYETGGNTEAFF	TRBV19	.	TRBJ1-1	TRBD1
TGTGCCAGCAGCTTTGAGGCTAGCGGGAGGGCCGGGGGAGATACGCAGTATTTT	CASSFEASGRAGGDTQYF	TRBV2	.	TRBJ2-3	TRBD2
TGTGCCAGCAGTGACCCCGCAGGGAACAATGAGCAGTTCTTC	CASSDPAGNNEQFF	TRBV2	.	TRBJ2-1	.
TGCAGCGTTGGGACTAGCGGATTTTCAGATACGCAGTATTTT	CSVGTSGFSDTQYF	TRBV29-1	.	TRBJ2-3	TRBD2
TGCGCCAGCAGCCAAGCTACAGGGTCCTATGAAGCTTTCTTT	CASSQATGSYEAFF	TRBV4-3	.	TRBJ1-1	.
TGCAGTGCTCACGGTCGGGGAGAGGGATTCTTC	CSAHGRGEGFF	TRBV20-1	.	TRBJ2-1	.
TGTGCCAGCAGCCGTCAAGGGACCGGTTTCCAGTCGGAGCAGTTCTTC	CASSRQGTGFQSEQFF	TRBV28	.	TRBJ2-1	.
TGTGCTAGTGGTTTGGACAGTAGCAATCAGCCCCAGCATTTT	CASGLDSSNQPQHF	TRBV12-5	.	TRBJ1-5	.
TGTGCCAGCAAGCGCGGGACAGCGAGATTTGGCTACACCTTC	CASKRGTARFGYTF	TRBV28	.	TRBJ1-2	TRBD1
TGTGCCAGCAGCGTAGAGCCCCAGGGCTCTGGAAACACCATATATTTT	CASSVEPQGSGNTIYF	TRBV9	.	TRBJ1-3	.
TGCGCCAGCAGCCAAGAGATGGGGGGTAGCTCCTACGAGCAGTACTTC	CASSQEMGGSSYEQYF	TRBV4-1	.	TRBJ2-7	.
TGTGCCAGCAGTCCCACCGACACTATCTCCTCCTACAATGAGCAGTTCTTC	CASSPTDTISSYNEQFF	TRBV28	.	TRBJ2-1	.
TGTGCCAGCAGAACGACAGTTAGCGGTGGGCCCCAGCATTTT	CASRTTVSGGPQHF	TRBV6-5	.	TRBJ1-5	.
TGTGCCAGCAGCCCCGTGGCGGGAGGGGGATACGAGCAGTACTTC	CASSPVAGGGYEQYF	TRBV7-3	once	TRBJ2-7	TRBD2
TGTGCCAGCAGCGTCGGACAGGGGACTGAAGCTTTCTTT	CASSVGQGTEAFF	TRBV11-2	.	TRBJ1-1	TRBD1
TGTGCCAGTAGTATAGTTCCAGCTGGCGAGCAGTACTTC	CASSIVPAGEQYF	TRBV19	.	TRBJ2-7	.
TGTGCCAGCAGCGCGGGACATAACACAGATACGCAGTATTTT	CASSAGHNTDTQYF	TRBV6-4	.	TRBJ2-3	.
TGCGCCAGCAGCCAAGTGACCTATGGTACCTACGAGCAGTACTTC	CASSQVTYGTYEQYF	TRBV4-1	.	TRBJ2-7	.
TGCAGTGCTCGCGCTTCCTATGGCTACACCTTC	CSARASYGYTF	TRBV20-1	.	TRBJ1-2	.
TGTGCCAGCAGCCCGGGGGAAGGGATCAGAACAGATACGCAGTATTTT	CASSPGEGIRTDTQYF	TRBV7-9	.	TRBJ2-3	.
TGTGCCAGCAGTACCATTGGACAGGGGGGAAGGTGGGGCTACACCTTC	CASSTIGQGGRWGYTF	TRBV28	.	TRBJ1-2	TRBD1
TGTGCCAGCAGTTTAGTGGCCAACCAAGAGACCCAGTACTTC	CASSLVANQETQYF	TRBV28	.	TRBJ2-5	.
TGTGCCAGCAGCTCGGGACAGATGAACACTGAAGCTTTCTTT	CASSSGQMNTEAFF	TRBV7-6	.	TRBJ1-1	TRBD1
TGTGCCAGCAGTGCGACAGCCCCTAATCAGCCCCAGCATTTT	CASSATAPNQPQHF	TRBV2	.	TRBJ1-5	.
TGTGCCAGCGGGGCACTCGGGACAACGGGAAACACCATATATTTT	CASGALGTTGNTIYF	TRBV7-8	.	TRBJ1-3	.
TGTGCCAGCAGTTGGTGGATGAACACTGAAGCTTTCTTT	CASSWWMNTEAFF	TRBV6-5	.	TRBJ1-1	.
TGTGCCTGGAGTGACCGGGACAGGGGAGGGGAGACCCAGTACTTC	CAWSDRDRGGETQYF	TRBV30	.	TRBJ2-5	TRBD1
TGCGCCAGCAGCTGGGACACTAGGAACACTGAAGCTTTCTTT	CASSWDTRNTEAFF	TRBV5-1	.	TRBJ1-1	.
TGTGCCTGGAGTGTAGCGGGCGGGACTGAAGCTTTCTTT	CAWSVAGGTEAFF	TRBV30	once	TRBJ1-1	.
TGCGCCAGCAGCTTTCCGGTTGGCGGGAGCTACAATGAGCAGTTCTTC	CASSFPVGGSYNEQFF	TRBV5-1	.	TRBJ2-1	TRBD2
TGTGCCAGTAGTATTGGGCAGGCCTTCAACTATGGCTACACCTTC	CASSIGQAFNYGYTF	TRBV19	.	TRBJ1-2	.
TGCGCCAGCAGCCAAGAGGGGACTAGCGGGAGAGAGAGTTACAATGAGCAGTTCTTC	CASSQEGTSGRESYNEQFF	TRBV4-3	.	TRBJ2-1	TRBD2
TGTGCCAGCAGTGATCGGGGGGTTGAGCAGTTCTTC	CASSDRGVEQFF	TRBV6-1	once	TRBJ2-1	TRBD2
TGTGCCAGCAGTCGCCCTGGGGTCAATCAGCCCCAGCATTTT	CASSRPGVNQPQHF	TRBV6-5	.	TRBJ1-5	.
TGTGCCAGCAGCCAAGAACGGGGAGGTAATTCACCCCTCCACTTT	CASSQERGGNSPLHF	TRBV4-2	.	TRBJ1-6	.
TGTGCCAGCAGCGTAGCCCAGGGGGGAACCAATTCACCCCTCCACTTT	CASSVAQGGTNSPLHF	TRBV9	.	TRBJ1-6	TRBD1
TGTGCCAGCAGCTTAAACGGGGGAGGGAACACCGGGGAGCTGTTTTTT	CASSLNGGGNTGELFF	TRBV7-2	.	TRBJ2-2	.
TGCGCCAGCAGCCAAGCCCAGAGTAGGCCTGAAGCTTTCTTT	CASSQAQSRPEAFF	TRBV4-1	.	TRBJ1-1	.
TGTGCCAGCAGCTCTGGCGGGCGCCCTTCCTACGAGCAGTACTTC	CASSSGGRPSYEQYF	TRBV7-9	.	TRBJ2-7	.
TGTGCCAGCAGTTTTAAGCCATCCTACGAGCAGTACTTC	CASSFKPSYEQYF	TRBV28	.	TRBJ2-7	.
TGTGCCAGCAGTGAGTGGTTGGGTTTACCCCTCCACTTT	CASSEWLGLPLHF	TRBV2	few	TRBJ1-6	.
TGTGCCAGCAGCCCCCCCGCGTGGGGGCTCTACAATGAGCAGTTCTTC	CASSPPAWGLYNEQFF	TRBV4-2	.	TRBJ2-1	.
TGTGCCAGCAGTTCGGAAACAGGGGCCTTTAATGAAAAACTGTTTTTT	CASSSETGAFNEKLFF	TRBV6-5	.	TRBJ1-4	TRBD1
TGTGCCACCAGCAGAGCCCGGGACAGTCCCTACGAGCAGTACTTC	CATSRARDSPYEQYF	TRBV15	.	TRBJ2-7	TRBD1